These 4 T cell receptor beta chains share one sample of origin, sequenced in a study of cytomegalovirus exposure and HLA in healthy donors. Researchers ran the PCR with 60 Vbeta and 13 Jbeta primers. The method was immunoSEQ multiplex PCR; TCRdb's version includes in-frame clones alone and lacks a portion of them. The top ten clones hold 2.5% of a sample with roughly 150,000 clones, around 83% of them seen once. Sequences were obtained from PBMCs. The receptors were gathered from a man aged 25-45 years in good health and CMV-seropositive.

The chain has TRBV5-1 and TRBJ1-2; 7 nucleotides agree with TRBD1. CDR3 length: 13 residues. Germline V gene data show CDR1 as SGHRS and CDR2 as YFSETQ. J lost 2 bases, V lost 4 bases, and 2 bases had no gene match. CDR3 coding DNA: TGCGCCAGCAGCCCAGGGGGGAACTATGGCTACACCTTC. Residues: CASSPGGNYGYTF.

V usage is TRBV18 and J usage is TRBJ1-2; D not certain. Germline loops: CDR1 KGHSH, CDR2 LQKENI. V lost 2 bases and J lost 2, with 6 bases in between. CDR3 length equals 13 residues. CDR3 coding DNA: TGTGCCAGCTCACCAGGGCAGAACTATGGCTACACCTTC. Translating gives CASSPGQNYGYTF.

As concerns this clone: One end of the junction varies from germline; a read error may be responsible. The CDR3 here is CASSSTVTDRHF. In DNA, the CDR3 is TGTGCCAGCAGCTCAACGGTCACGGACAGGCACTTC. The rearrangement uses TRBV28 and TRBJ2-5; TRBD1 matches 7 bases. The CDR3 is 12 amino acids. CDR1 and CDR2 from the germline V gene are MDHEN and SYDVKM.

The chain is built from TRBV7-2 and TRBJ2-2, with 12 bases aligning to TRBD2. V lost 8 bases, J lost 4 bases, and 5 bases stayed unmatched. The germline V gene encodes CDR1 SGHTA and CDR2 FQGNSA. The CDR3 covers 15 residues. CDR3 nucleotide sequence: TGTGCCAGCGGACGACTAGCGGGAGCCACCGGGGAGCTGTTTTTT. Amino acid sequence: CASGRLAGATGELFF.